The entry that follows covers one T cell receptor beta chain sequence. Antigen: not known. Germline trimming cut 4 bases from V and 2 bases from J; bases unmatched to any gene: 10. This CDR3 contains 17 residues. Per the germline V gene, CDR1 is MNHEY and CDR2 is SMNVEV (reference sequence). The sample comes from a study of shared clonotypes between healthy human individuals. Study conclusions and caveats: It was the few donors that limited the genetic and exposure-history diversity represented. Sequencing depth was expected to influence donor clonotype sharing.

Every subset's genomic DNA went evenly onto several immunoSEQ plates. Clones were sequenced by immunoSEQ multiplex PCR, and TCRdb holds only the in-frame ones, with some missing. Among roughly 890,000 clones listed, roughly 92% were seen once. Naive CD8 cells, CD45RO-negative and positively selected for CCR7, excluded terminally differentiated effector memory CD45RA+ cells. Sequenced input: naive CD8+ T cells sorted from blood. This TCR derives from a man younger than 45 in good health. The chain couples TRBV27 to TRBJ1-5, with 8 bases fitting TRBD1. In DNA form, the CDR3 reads TGTGCCAGCAGTTCACTCCGGGACAGGACTCGCAATCAGCCCCAGCATTTT. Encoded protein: CASSSLRDRTRNQPQHF.